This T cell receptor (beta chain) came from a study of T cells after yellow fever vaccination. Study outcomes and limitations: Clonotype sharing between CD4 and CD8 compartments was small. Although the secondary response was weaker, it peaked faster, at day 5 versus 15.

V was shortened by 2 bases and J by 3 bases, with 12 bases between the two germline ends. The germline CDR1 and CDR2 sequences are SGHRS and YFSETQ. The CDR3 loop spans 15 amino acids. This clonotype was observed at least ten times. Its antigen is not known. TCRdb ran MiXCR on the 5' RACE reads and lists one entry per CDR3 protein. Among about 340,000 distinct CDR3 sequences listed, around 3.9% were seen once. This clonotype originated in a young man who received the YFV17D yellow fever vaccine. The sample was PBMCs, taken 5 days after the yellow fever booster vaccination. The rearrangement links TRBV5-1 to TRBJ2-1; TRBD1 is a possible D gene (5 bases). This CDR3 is CASSFTSDSYNEQFF. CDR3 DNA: TGCGCCAGCAGCTTTACCTCTGACAGCTACAATGAGCAGTTCTTC.